Presented here are 29 T cell receptor beta chains from one specimen sequenced in a study of CD8 T cells in Susac syndrome. Reverse transcription used about 0.45 to 1 ug RNA and random hexamers. TCRdb re-called the immunoSEQ multiplex PCR reads through MiXCR, storing one row per CDR3 protein. The sample lists approximately 110,000 distinct CDR3 sequences; about 96% were seen once. Specimen: CD4+ T cells from PBMCs. The receptors were sampled from a human donor in good health.

The chain uses TRBV18 and TRBJ2-5; D may be TRBD1 (5 bases). V lost 3 bases to trimming and J lost 7 bases, with 27 bases between them. The CDR3 spans 18 residues. CDR1 and CDR2 (germline): KGHSH, LQKENI. The CDR3 is CASSPESVVQGGTGTQYF. DNA of the CDR3: TGTGCCAGCTCACCCGAGTCCGTGGTGCAGGGTGGTACGGGGACCCAGTACTTC.

The genes are TRBV15 and TRBJ2-7, with a tentative D call TRBD2 (5 bases). Germline loops: CDR1 LNHNV, CDR2 YYDKDF (reference sequence). V shed 0 bases and J shed 1 base, with 13 bases lying between them. The CDR3 runs 16 residues. In DNA, the CDR3 is TGTGCCACCAGCAGAGATCCCACACTAGGATCCTACGAGCAGTACTTC. This sequence encodes CATSRDPTLGSYEQYF.

The CDR3 DNA is TGCAGCGTTGGGGGGGGTAGCAATCAGCCCCAGCATTTT. It encodes CSVGGGSNQPQHF. The chain uses TRBV29-1 and TRBJ1-5; tentatively, D is TRBD1 (5 bases). V lost 4 bases to trimming and J lost 0 bases, with 7 bases between them. The length of the CDR3 is 13 residues. Germline V gene sequence: CDR1 SQVTM, CDR2 ANQGSEA.

The gene calls are TRBV28 and TRBJ1-4; a possible D gene is TRBD1 (6 bases). This CDR3 has 13 amino acids. V lost 10 bases and J 8 bases, leaving 17 bases between the germline ends. Germline CDR1 reads MDHEN; CDR2 reads SYDVKM. CDR3: CATHGGGVEKLFF. The CDR3 DNA follows: TGTGCCACCCACGGGGGCGGGGTGGAAAAACTGTTTTTT.

Remarks on this clonotype: An end of the junction differs from the germline gene, which may be a read error. This CDR3 is CASSGTSSHEQYF. CDR3 coding DNA: TGTGCCAGCTCCGGGACTAGCTCCCACGAGCAGTACTTC. The V and J genes are TRBV28 and TRBJ2-7; TRBD2 agrees at 9 bases. The CDR3 has 13 amino acids. Germline lookup yields CDR1 MDHEN and CDR2 SYDVKM.

The rearrangement links TRBV5-1 to TRBJ1-2; D is unresolved. Germline V gene sequence: CDR1 SGHRS, CDR2 YFSETQ. This CDR3 is built from 13 residues. The V gene lost 4 bases and the J gene lost 5 bases, with 12 bases spanning the gap. The CDR3 reads CASSMDGGYGYTF. CDR3 coding DNA: TGCGCCAGCAGCATGGATGGTGGGTATGGCTACACCTTC.

The table lists this clonotype with a few counts. The chain joins TRBV7-8 to TRBJ1-1, with 8 bases identical to TRBD1. V trimming: 3 bases; J trimming: 1 base; junction bases outside the gene matches: 4. The CDR3 runs 15 residues. Per germline, CDR1 SGHVS and CDR2 FQNEAQ. The CDR3 loop reads CASSFGQGANTEAFF. The CDR3 coding sequence is TGTGCCAGCAGCTTTGGACAGGGAGCGAACACTGAAGCTTTCTTT.

The chain has TRBV29-1 and TRBJ2-6; TRBD2 matches at 8 bases. Unmatched junction bases numbered 6, after V lost 2 bases and J lost 0 bases. The CDR3 sequence is 17 residues long. Germline CDR1 and CDR2: SQVTM and ANQGSEA. As DNA, the CDR3 is TGCAGCGTTGAATTTACGGGGGGGGTCTCTGGGGCCAACGTCCTGACTTTC. Translating it yields CSVEFTGGVSGANVLTF.

The chain joins TRBV18 to TRBJ2-5, with 8 bases identical to TRBD2. J gave up 3 bases and V 3 bases, and 9 bases lay outside the gene matches. CDR1 and CDR2 (germline): KGHSH, LQKENI. The CDR3 extends over 16 amino acids. The CDR3 reads CASSPIASLAEETQYF. In DNA form, the CDR3 reads TGTGCCAGCTCACCCATCGCGTCACTAGCGGAAGAGACCCAGTACTTC.

This chain links TRBV12-3 or TRBV12-4 with TRBJ2-5, with 8 nucleotides matching TRBD2. The CDR3 has 14 amino acids. The V and J ends lost 5 bases and 4 bases, in that order; junction bases with no gene match: 6. CDR3 sequence: CASSPRGGGETQYF. Written as DNA, the CDR3 is TGTGCCAGCAGTCCCCGGGGGGGAGGAGAGACCCAGTACTTC.

V and J are TRBV27 and TRBJ2-7, with unresolved D. CDR3 size: 12 residues. Germline CDR1 and CDR2: MNHEY and SMNVEV (reference sequence). Trimming cost V 6 bases and J 1 base, with 7 bases left between them. The CDR3 DNA sequence: TGTGCCAGCAGGGCAGAGTCCTACGAGCAGTACTTC. Its translation is CASRAESYEQYF.

The genes are TRBV5-1 and TRBJ1-1; D is uncertain. CDR3 length: 12 amino acids. Trimming pared 3 bases from V and 11 bases from J, leaving 14 bases between. Germline CDR1 and CDR2: SGHRS and YFSETQ. The CDR3: CASSSTSGLAFF. The CDR3 region has the DNA TGCGCCAGCAGCTCTACATCAGGTTTGGCTTTCTTT.

This clonotype was seen just once. This chain joins TRBV28 and TRBJ1-2; D is uncertain. CDR1 is MDHEN, CDR2 SYDVKM, per germline. The CDR3 spans 13 residues. The V end was cut by 2 bases, the J end by 2 bases, with 6 bases between. The CDR3 region has the DNA TGTGCCAGCAGTTTAGGCATAAACTATGGCTACACCTTC. Translating it yields CASSLGINYGYTF.

V and J are TRBV12-3 or TRBV12-4 and TRBJ2-5; D call uncertain. Trimming pared 0 bases from V and 7 bases from J, leaving 12 bases between. The CDR3 is 14 residues long. The CDR3 loop is CASSLALLPPTQYF. The CDR3, as DNA: TGTGCCAGCAGTTTAGCGCTCCTCCCCCCGACCCAGTACTTC.

The chain employs TRBV2 and TRBJ1-6, with D perhaps TRBD1 (6 bases). CDR3 length: 15 amino acids. The germline V gene has CDR1 SNHLY and CDR2 FYNNEI. V lost 6 bases and J 12 bases, leaving 21 bases between the germline ends. DNA for the CDR3: TGTGCCAGCAGAGAGGGGACAAGTAGATTTCAACCCCTCCACTTT. Translating gives CASREGTSRFQPLHF.

As DNA, the CDR3 is TGTGCCAGCAGCTTAGAAAGCGGAACCTACGAGCAGTACTTC. Translated: CASSLESGTYEQYF. The chain is built from TRBV11-2 and TRBJ2-7; TRBD2 might be the D (5 bases). Germline V gene sequence: CDR1 SGHAT, CDR2 FQNNGV. Trimming pared 0 bases from V and 2 bases from J, leaving 8 bases between. The CDR3 is 14 residues long.

The chain employs TRBV3-1 and TRBJ2-5; 7 bases align to TRBD1. Trimming took 1 base from V and 10 from J; bases not matched to a gene: 9. Looked up from germline, CDR1 is LGHDT and CDR2 is YNNKEL (reference sequence). CDR3 size: 14 residues. CDR3 amino acids: CASSQAGQSKGQYF. The CDR3, as DNA: TGTGCCAGCAGCCAAGCGGGACAGTCTAAAGGCCAGTACTTC.

The rearrangement joins TRBV28 to TRBJ1-1; 7 positions match TRBD1. V was pared by 8 bases and J by 4 bases, with 7 bases of the junction left unmatched. The germline V gene has CDR1 MDHEN and CDR2 SYDVKM. The CDR3 loop spans 13 amino acids. This CDR3 reads CASYQWDSTEAFF. DNA for the CDR3: TGTGCCAGCTACCAGTGGGACAGCACTGAAGCTTTCTTT.

This sequence joins TRBV3-1 and TRBJ2-2, with D perhaps TRBD2 (7 bases). Germline V gene sequence: CDR1 LGHDT, CDR2 YNNKEL (reference sequence). Trimming removed 6 bases at V and 2 bases at J, with 13 bases between. The CDR3 loop spans 15 amino acids. In DNA form, the CDR3 reads TGTGCCAGCAGGCCACGGGGGGCCAACACCGGGGAGCTGTTTTTT. Translated, it gives CASRPRGANTGELFF. Full variable domain (outside the CDR3, taken from reference TRBV3-1 and TRBJ2-2): DTAVSQTPKYLVTQMGNDKSIKCEQNLGHDTMYWYKQDSKKFLKIMFSYNNKELIINETVPNRFSPKSPDKAHLNLHINSLELGDSAVYFCASRPRGANTGELFFGEGSRLTVL.

The rearrangement joins TRBV5-1 to TRBJ2-7; D could derive from TRBD1 or TRBD2 (5 bases each). This CDR3 comprises 14 residues. Between the trimmed V and J ends, which lost 4 bases and 3 bases, there was a span of 14 bases. Per germline, CDR1 SGHRS and CDR2 YFSETQ. CDR3 amino acids: CASSTGAGDYEQYF. The CDR3 coding sequence is TGCGCCAGCAGCACCGGGGCAGGAGACTACGAGCAGTACTTC.

This clonotype was recorded once. This rearrangement joins TRBV4-3 to TRBJ2-2; 10 positions match TRBD2. The length of the CDR3 is 16 residues. Germline values: CDR1 LGHNA, CDR2 YSLEER. V lost 0 bases to trimming and J lost 6 bases; unmatched junction nucleotides: 4. The CDR3 loop reads CASSQDLAGVAGELFF. The CDR3 nucleotides read TGCGCCAGCAGCCAAGACCTAGCGGGAGTCGCCGGGGAGCTGTTTTTT.

This chain links TRBV7-2 with TRBJ2-3; 12 nucleotides agree with TRBD2. CDR1 and CDR2 (germline): SGHTA, FQGNSA. Trimming removed 6 bases from V and 2 bases from J; junction bases left unmatched: 9. The CDR3 loop spans 17 amino acids. The CDR3 spells CASSPSGLAGSTDTQYF. The CDR3 nucleotides are TGTGCCAGCAGTCCTAGCGGACTAGCGGGATCCACAGATACGCAGTATTTT.

A single count supports this clonotype. The chain couples TRBV5-4 to TRBJ2-2, with D unresolved. The CDR3 spans 13 residues. The ends were cut back, 4 bases at V and 6 bases at J, with 10 bases in the middle. Germline lookup yields CDR1 SGHNT and CDR2 YYREEE (reference sequence). CDR3 in DNA: TGTGCCAGCAGCCCGTTTGAGGCCGGGGAGCTGTTTTTT. Protein: CASSPFEAGELFF.

The chain carries TRBV12-3 or TRBV12-4 and TRBJ1-2, with 7 bases that match TRBD1. Trimming at V came to 3 bases and at J to 4 bases, leaving 5 bases not matched to a gene. CDR3 length: 14 residues. CDR3 in amino acids: CASSFQGGPYGYTF. The CDR3 coding sequence is TGTGCCAGCAGTTTTCAGGGGGGACCCTATGGCTACACCTTC.

The chain couples TRBV15 to TRBJ2-3, with TRBD2 matching over 8 bases. The junction had 4 bases not matched to a gene; V was cut back by 0 bases and J by 2 bases. Germline lookup yields CDR1 LNHNV and CDR2 YYDKDF (reference sequence). This CDR3 contains 16 residues. In DNA form, the CDR3 reads TGTGCCACCAGCAGAGAGCGGGGGGAGTACACAGATACGCAGTATTTT. Its protein product is CATSRERGEYTDTQYF.

This chain joins TRBV29-1 and TRBJ2-1, with D possibly matching TRBD1 (6 bases). The ends were cut back, 7 bases at V and 0 bases at J, with 13 bases in the middle. CDR3 size: 14 residues. Germline CDR1 reads SQVTM; CDR2 reads ANQGSEA. The CDR3 coding sequence is TGCAGCGGGAACAGGGTCCTCTCCTACAATGAGCAGTTCTTC. It encodes CSGNRVLSYNEQFF.

The chain couples TRBV5-1 to TRBJ2-6; unclear D gene. Germline values: CDR1 SGHRS, CDR2 YFSETQ. There are 18 residues in the CDR3. V was clipped by 3 bases and J by 0 bases, with 16 bases between them. CDR3 sequence (DNA): TGCGCCAGCAGCTCCCGCGCGATTGGAAACTCTGGGGCCAACGTCCTGACTTTC. Its protein product is CASSSRAIGNSGANVLTF.

The J gene is TRBJ2-4, the V gene TRBV10-3, with 7 bases that match TRBD1. In germline, CDR1 is ENHRY, CDR2 SYGVKD. J gave up 0 bases and V 5 bases, and 7 bases lay outside the gene matches. This CDR3 contains 16 residues. The CDR3 sequence is CAISTSGTEAKNIQYF. Here the CDR3 DNA reads TGTGCCATCAGTACATCCGGGACAGAAGCCAAAAACATTCAGTACTTC.

V and J are TRBV30 and TRBJ2-7; the D gene is possibly TRBD1 (6 bases). This CDR3 contains 13 residues. The V end was cut by 4 bases, the J end by 2 bases, with 12 bases between. CDR1 and CDR2 (germline): GTSNPN, SVGIG (reference sequence). The DNA for the CDR3 is TGTGCCTGGACCCGGGGACACCCCTACGAGCAGTACTTC. Amino acid sequence: CAWTRGHPYEQYF.